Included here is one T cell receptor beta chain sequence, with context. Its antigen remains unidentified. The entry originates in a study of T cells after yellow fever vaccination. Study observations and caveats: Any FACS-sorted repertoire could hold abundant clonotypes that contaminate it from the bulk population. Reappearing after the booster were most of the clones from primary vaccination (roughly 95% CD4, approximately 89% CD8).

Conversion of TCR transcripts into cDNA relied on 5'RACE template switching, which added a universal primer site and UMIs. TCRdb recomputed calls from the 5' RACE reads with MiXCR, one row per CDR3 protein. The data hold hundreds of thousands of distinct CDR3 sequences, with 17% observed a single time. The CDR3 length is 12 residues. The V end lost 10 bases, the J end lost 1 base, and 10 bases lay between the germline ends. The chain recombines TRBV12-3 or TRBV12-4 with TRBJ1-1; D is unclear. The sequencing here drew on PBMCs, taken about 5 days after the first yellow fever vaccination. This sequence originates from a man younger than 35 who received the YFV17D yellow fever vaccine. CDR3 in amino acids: CAITDWNTEAFF. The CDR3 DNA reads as TGTGCCATCACGGACTGGAACACTGAAGCTTTCTTT.